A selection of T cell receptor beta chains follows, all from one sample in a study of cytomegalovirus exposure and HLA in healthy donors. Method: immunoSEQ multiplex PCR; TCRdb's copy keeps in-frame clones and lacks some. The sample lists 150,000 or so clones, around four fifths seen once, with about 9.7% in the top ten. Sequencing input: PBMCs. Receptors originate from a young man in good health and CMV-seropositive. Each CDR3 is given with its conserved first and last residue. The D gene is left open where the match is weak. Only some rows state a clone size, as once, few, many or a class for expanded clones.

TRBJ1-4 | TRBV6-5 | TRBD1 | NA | CASSFGTEKLFF | TGTGCCAGCAGTTTCGGGACAGAAAAGCTGTTTTTT
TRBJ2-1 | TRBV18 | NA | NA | CASSRLLQGVLVNEQFF | TGTGCCAGCTCACGGCTCCTACAGGGCGTATTAGTAAATGAGCAGTTCTTC
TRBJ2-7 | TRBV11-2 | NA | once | CASSLDDSSYEQYF | TGTGCCAGCAGCTTAGATGACAGCTCCTACGAGCAGTACTTC
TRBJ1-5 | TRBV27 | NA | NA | CASSLVAYQPQHF | TGTGCCAGCAGTTTAGTAGCTTATCAGCCCCAGCATTTT
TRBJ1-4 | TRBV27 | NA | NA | CASSYRGRREKLFF | TGTGCCAGCAGTTATCGGGGGAGGAGGGAAAAACTGTTTTTT
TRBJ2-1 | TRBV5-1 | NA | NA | CASGQGPRYNEQFF | TGCGCCAGCGGGCAGGGTCCTCGGTACAATGAGCAGTTCTTC
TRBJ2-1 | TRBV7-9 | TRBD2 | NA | CASSALAGGWDNEQFF | TGTGCCAGCAGCGCACTAGCGGGAGGATGGGACAATGAGCAGTTCTTC
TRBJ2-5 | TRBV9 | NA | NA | CASSPQVGARGETQYF | TGTGCCAGCAGCCCTCAGGTGGGGGCCCGGGGAGAGACCCAGTACTTC
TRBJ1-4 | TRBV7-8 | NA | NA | CASSLRQTNEKLFF | TGTGCCAGCAGCCTTCGACAGACGAATGAAAAACTGTTTTTT
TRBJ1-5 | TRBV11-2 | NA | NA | CASTPSGGDQPQHF | TGTGCCAGCACCCCCTCCGGGGGGGATCAGCCCCAGCATTTT
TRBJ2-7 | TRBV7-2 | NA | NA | CASRSQVGGEQYF | TGTGCCAGCAGATCCCAGGTCGGAGGAGAGCAGTACTTC
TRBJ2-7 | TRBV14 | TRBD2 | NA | CASSLAVASGTFYEQYF | TGTGCCAGCAGCCTCGCCGTGGCTAGCGGGACCTTTTACGAGCAGTACTTC
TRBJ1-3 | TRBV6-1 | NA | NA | CASSERGSFGNTIYF | TGTGCCAGCAGTGAACGGGGATCCTTTGGAAACACCATATATTTT
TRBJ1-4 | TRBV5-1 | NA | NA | CASSLGPGYSTNEKLFF | TGCGCCAGCAGCTTGGGTCCAGGATACTCAACTAATGAAAAACTGTTTTTT
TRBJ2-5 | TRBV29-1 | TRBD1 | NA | CSVDVDRYQETQYF | TGCAGCGTTGACGTGGACAGGTACCAAGAGACCCAGTACTTC
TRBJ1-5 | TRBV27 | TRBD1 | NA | CASSLGTGVSNQPQHF | TGTGCCAGCAGTTTAGGGACAGGGGTATCCAATCAGCCCCAGCATTTT
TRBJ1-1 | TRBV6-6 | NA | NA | CASSYSNGDTEAFF | TGTGCCAGCAGTTACTCGAACGGGGACACTGAGGCTTTCTTT
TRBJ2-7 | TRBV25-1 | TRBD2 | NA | CASRGGEQYF | TGTGCCAGTCGGGGGGGCGAGCAGTACTTC